The 3 T cell receptor beta chains below all came from one sample that was sequenced in a study of T cells expressing NK-cell markers. TCRdb reprocessed the 5' RACE reads and stores each CDR3 protein as one record, lacking DNA. The listing contains over 150,000 distinct CDR3 sequences. The specimen sequenced was blood T cells: a sorted CD56 or NKG2C T cell subset, CD4+ or CD8+ T cells, or bulk PBMC T cells (not recorded which). These receptors were collected from a woman in her forties or fifties in good health.

V is TRBV7-9 and J is TRBJ1-1; the D call from TCRdb, TRBD1, cannot be confirmed without DNA. CDR1 is SEHNR and CDR2 is FQNEAQ in the germline V gene (reference sequence). This CDR3 has 15 amino acids. CDR3: CAIRDRAGRNTEAFF.

The V call is TRBV5-6, the J call TRBJ1-1. CDR1 and CDR2 (germline): SGHDT, YYEEEE. CDR3 length: 14 residues. The CDR3 loop reads CASSYPGGPVEAFF.

This chain uses TRBV5-1 with TRBJ1-1; TCRdb gives TRBD1 as the D gene, but with no DNA this cannot be confirmed. The CDR3 totals 14 residues. The germline V gene encodes CDR1 SGHRS and CDR2 YFSETQ. The chain's CDR3 is CASSTGGEGEEAFF.